A selection of T cell receptor beta chains follows, all from one sample in a study of T cells expressing NK-cell markers. TCRdb reprocessed the 5' RACE reads and stores each CDR3 protein as one record, lacking DNA. The sample data list about 30,000 distinct CDR3 sequences. The sequenced sample consisted of blood T cells: a sorted CD56 or NKG2C T cell subset, CD4+ or CD8+ T cells, or bulk PBMC T cells (not recorded which). These receptor sequences come from a woman aged 18-70 years in good health. CDR3s include the opening cysteine and the closing phenylalanine or tryptophan. Rows give clone size only sometimes, using once, few, many, or a class for an expanded clone.

TRBJ2-1 TRBV6-1 - CASSGVGGGGYNEQFF
TRBJ1-3 TRBV7-9 - CASSLAPGNTIYF
TRBJ2-3 TRBV2 - CASNFGTGGDPRTDTQYF
TRBJ2-7 TRBV13 - CASSLGRGDEQYF
TRBJ2-7 TRBV5-6 - CASSLGGSTYEQYF
TRBJ2-3 TRBV6-1 - CASSAWGGGTTDTQYF
TRBJ2-1 TRBV10-2 - CASMKPGTGGNEQFF
TRBJ2-6 TRBV9 - CASSVQSGANVLTF
TRBJ2-1 TRBV7-9 - CATTIAEYNEQFF
TRBJ1-1 TRBV28 - CASRENEARLSEAFF
TRBJ1-1 TRBV2 - CASSDVSPKAFF
TRBJ2-7 TRBV20-1 - CSARGTSGYEQYF
TRBJ2-1 TRBV4-1 - CASSQTLDRAYNEQFF
TRBJ1-1 TRBV11-2 - CASSLGSGTGKGPEAFF
TRBJ2-7 TRBV12-3/TRBV12-4 - CASSLSPASTFGEQYF
TRBJ2-3 TRBV20-1 - CSARDELAGGPSSTDTQYF
TRBJ2-3 TRBV5-1 - CASSDFPGQTISRDTQYF
TRBJ1-5 TRBV11-2 - CASSLGTGYNQPQHF
TRBJ1-1 TRBV7-8 - CASTVGEGTEAFF
TRBJ1-1 TRBV9 - CASSRVLRVSTEAFF
TRBJ2-1 TRBV7-8 medium-sized CASSLALGEGHPYNEQFF
TRBJ2-2 TRBV10-3 - CALGVGANTGELFF
TRBJ2-7 TRBV5-1 - CASSLVADYEQYF
TRBJ2-3 TRBV6-1 - CASASGLLFPDTQYF
TRBJ2-7 TRBV6-1 - CASRFRDNSYEQYF
TRBJ2-5 TRBV12-3/TRBV12-4 - CASSPRGRETQYF
TRBJ1-1 TRBV12-3/TRBV12-4 - CASSFRRTEAFF
TRBJ1-2 TRBV29-1 - CSVESRPLGHPGRAYTF
TRBJ2-7 TRBV7-9 - CASSLGPGKTYEQYF
TRBJ2-7 TRBV5-6 - CASSFGQGVYEQYF
TRBJ2-1 TRBV11-3 - CASSPTHGSRNNEQFF
TRBJ2-7 TRBV20-1 - CSARDREGFYEQYF
TRBJ1-1 TRBV7-6 - CASSRRMGDEAFF
TRBJ1-1 TRBV7-3 - CASSLGGYDFRPEEAFF
TRBJ2-1 TRBV19 - CASSSGGDYNEQFF
TRBJ1-2 TRBV6-1 - CASRPTGLGYGYTF
TRBJ1-1 TRBV7-8 - CASTRFTGDNTEAFF
TRBJ2-5 TRBV7-7 - CASSLGATLIGTSREETQYF
TRBJ2-2 TRBV5-1 - CASSTGTSERVGELFF